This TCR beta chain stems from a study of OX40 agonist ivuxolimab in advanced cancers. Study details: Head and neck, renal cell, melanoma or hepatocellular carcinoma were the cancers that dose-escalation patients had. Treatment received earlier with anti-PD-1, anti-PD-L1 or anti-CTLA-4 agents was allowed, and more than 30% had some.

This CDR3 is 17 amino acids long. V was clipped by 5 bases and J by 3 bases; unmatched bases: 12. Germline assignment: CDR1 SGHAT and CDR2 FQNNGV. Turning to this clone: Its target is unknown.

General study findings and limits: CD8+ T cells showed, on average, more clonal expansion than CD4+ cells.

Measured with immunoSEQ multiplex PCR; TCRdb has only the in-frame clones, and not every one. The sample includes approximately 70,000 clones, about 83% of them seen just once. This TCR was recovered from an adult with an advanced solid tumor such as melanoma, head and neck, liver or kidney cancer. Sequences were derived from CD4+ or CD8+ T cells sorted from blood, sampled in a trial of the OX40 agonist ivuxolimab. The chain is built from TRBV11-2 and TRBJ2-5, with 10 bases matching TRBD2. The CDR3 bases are TGTGCCAGCAGCCCCCGCGAGGGACTAGCGAAAAAAGAGACCCAGTACTTC. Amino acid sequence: CASSPREGLAKKETQYF. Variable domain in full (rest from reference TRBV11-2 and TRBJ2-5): EAGVAQSPRYKIIEKRQSVAFWCNPISGHATLYWYQQILGQGPKLLIQFQNNGVVDDSQLPKDRFSAERLKGVDSTLKIQPAKLEDSAVYLCASSPREGLAKKETQYFGPGTRLLVL.